This T cell receptor (beta chain) derives from a study of PD-1 blockade in classical Hodgkin lymphoma. Whole-study context: Intravenous nivolumab at 3 mg/kg was given to patients every 2 weeks. Study-wide points: Complete responders entered with baseline diversity on par with newly diagnosed patients, the results showed. There was a significant rise in CD4+ TCR diversity by C4D1, with no such rise for CD8+. Causes of the repertoire differences remain undefined, possibly disease activity or prior therapy.

A word on this clone: Its antigen is unknown.

The length of the CDR3 is 13 residues. The V gene's germline CDR1 is KGHSH and CDR2 LQKENI. V was cut by 2 bases and J by 6 bases, with 11 bases left in between. Time point defined: cycle 4 day 1 (C4D1), after 5 to 7 weeks of nivolumab. With no exception, relapse followed autologous stem cell transplantation in all patients, and brentuximab vedotin exposure varied. The protocol was immunoSEQ multiplex PCR, while the TCRdb copy is restricted to in-frame clones and leaves out a portion. The data show 25,000 to 30,000 clones, about four fifths seen once. This clonotype was obtained from a human donor with classical Hodgkin lymphoma. Specimen: peripheral blood mononuclear cells (PBMCs), collected before the fourth cycle of nivolumab. The V gene is TRBV18, the J gene TRBJ2-7; D gene unclear. The CDR3 protein is CASSPAEKSEQYF. CDR3 nucleotides: TGTGCCAGCTCACCAGCCGAAAAATCCGAGCAGTACTTC.